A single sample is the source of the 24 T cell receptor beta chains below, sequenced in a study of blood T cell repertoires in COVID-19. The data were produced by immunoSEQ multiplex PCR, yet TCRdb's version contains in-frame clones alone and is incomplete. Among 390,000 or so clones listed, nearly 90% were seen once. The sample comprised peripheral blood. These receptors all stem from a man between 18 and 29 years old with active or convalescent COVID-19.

CDR3 sequence reads: CASSLRGLAGRETQYF. CDR3 nucleotide sequence: TGTGCCAGCAGTCTGCGGGGACTAGCGGGGCGAGAGACCCAGTACTTC. V gene TRBV28 combines with J gene TRBJ2-5, with 13 bases fitting TRBD2. The CDR3 consists of 16 residues. Trimming cost V 5 bases and J 4 bases; bases outside gene matches: 7. From germline, CDR1 is MDHEN and CDR2 SYDVKM.

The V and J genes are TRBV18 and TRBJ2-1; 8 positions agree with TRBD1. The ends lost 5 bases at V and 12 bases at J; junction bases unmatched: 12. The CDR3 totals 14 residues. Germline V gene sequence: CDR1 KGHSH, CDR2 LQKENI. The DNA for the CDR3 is TGTGCCAGCTCAAAACCCCCGGGACAGGAACGGCAGTTCTTC. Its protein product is CASSKPPGQERQFF.

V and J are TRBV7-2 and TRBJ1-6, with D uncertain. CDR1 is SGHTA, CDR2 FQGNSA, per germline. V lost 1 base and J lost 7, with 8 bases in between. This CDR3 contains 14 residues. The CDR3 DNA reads TGTGCCAGCAGCTTAGGAGGGTACAATTCACCCCTCCACTTT. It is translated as CASSLGGYNSPLHF.

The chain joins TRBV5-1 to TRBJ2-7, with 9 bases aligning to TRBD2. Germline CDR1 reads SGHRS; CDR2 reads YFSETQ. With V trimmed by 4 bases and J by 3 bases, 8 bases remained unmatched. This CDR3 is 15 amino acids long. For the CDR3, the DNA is TGCGCCAGCAGCATTTATAGCGGGAGTAGCTACGAGCAGTACTTC. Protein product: CASSIYSGSSYEQYF.

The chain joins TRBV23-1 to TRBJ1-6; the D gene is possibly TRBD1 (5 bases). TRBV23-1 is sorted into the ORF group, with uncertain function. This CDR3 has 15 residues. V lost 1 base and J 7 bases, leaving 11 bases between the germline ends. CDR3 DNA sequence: TGCGCCAGCAGTCAATGGCCAGGGCGGAATTCACCCCTCCACTTT. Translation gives CASSQWPGRNSPLHF.

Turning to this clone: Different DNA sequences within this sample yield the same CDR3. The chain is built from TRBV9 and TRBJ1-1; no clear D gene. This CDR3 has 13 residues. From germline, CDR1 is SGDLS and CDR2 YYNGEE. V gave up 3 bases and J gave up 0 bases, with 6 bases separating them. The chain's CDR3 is CASSGGLNTEAFF. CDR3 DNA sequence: TGTGCCAGCAGCGGCGGGTTGAACACTGAAGCTTTCTTT.

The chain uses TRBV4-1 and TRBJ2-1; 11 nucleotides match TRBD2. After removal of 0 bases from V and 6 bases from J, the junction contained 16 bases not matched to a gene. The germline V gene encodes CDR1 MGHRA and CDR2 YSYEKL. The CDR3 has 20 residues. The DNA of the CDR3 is TGCGCCAGCAGCCAAGAAGGACTAGCGGGCAAGAAGAGAACTCTCAATGAGCAGTTCTTC. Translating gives CASSQEGLAGKKRTLNEQFF.

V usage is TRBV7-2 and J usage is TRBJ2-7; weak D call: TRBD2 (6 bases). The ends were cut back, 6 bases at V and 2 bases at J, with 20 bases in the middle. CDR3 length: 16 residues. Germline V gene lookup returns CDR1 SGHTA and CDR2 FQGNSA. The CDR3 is CASSRVGGGSPYEQYF. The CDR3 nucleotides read TGTGCCAGCAGTCGAGTCGGGGGAGGCTCACCCTACGAGCAGTACTTC.

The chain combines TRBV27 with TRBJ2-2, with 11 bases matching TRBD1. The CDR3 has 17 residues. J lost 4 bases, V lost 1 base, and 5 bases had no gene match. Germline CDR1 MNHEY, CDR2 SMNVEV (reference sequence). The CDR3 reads CASSLYRTGGTTGELFF. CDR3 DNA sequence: TGTGCCAGCAGTTTATATAGGACAGGGGGCACCACCGGGGAGCTGTTTTTT.

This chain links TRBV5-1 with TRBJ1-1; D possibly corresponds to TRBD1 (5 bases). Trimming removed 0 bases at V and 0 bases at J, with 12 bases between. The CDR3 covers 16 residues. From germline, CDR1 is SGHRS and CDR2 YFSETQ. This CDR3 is CASSLAVGLMNTEAFF. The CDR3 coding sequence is TGCGCCAGCAGCTTGGCCGTGGGGCTGATGAACACTGAAGCTTTCTTT.

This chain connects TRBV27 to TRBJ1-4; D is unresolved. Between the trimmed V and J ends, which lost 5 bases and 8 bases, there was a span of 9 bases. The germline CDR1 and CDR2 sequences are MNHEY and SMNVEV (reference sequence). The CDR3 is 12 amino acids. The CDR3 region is CASSLIGEKLFF. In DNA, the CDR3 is TGTGCCAGCAGTCTAATCGGGGAAAAACTGTTTTTT.

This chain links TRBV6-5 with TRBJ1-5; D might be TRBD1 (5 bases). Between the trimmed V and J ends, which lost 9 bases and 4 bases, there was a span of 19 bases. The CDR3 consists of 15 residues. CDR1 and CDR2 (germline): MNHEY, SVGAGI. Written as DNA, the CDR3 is TGTGCCAGTAGTCTGCAGGGAGGACCTAATCAGCCCCAGCATTTT. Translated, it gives CASSLQGGPNQPQHF.

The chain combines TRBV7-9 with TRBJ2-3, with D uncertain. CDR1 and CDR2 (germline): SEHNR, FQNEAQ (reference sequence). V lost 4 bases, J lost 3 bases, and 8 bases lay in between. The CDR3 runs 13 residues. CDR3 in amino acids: CASSSPTTDTQYF. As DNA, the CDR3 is TGTGCCAGCAGCTCCCCAACAACAGATACGCAGTATTTT.

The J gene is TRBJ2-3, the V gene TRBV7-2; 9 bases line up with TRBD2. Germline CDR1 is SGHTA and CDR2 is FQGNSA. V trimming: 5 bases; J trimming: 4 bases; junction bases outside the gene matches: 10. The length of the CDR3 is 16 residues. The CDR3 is CASSQGWRGGADTQYF. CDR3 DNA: TGTGCCAGCAGCCAAGGCTGGCGGGGGGGCGCAGATACGCAGTATTTT.

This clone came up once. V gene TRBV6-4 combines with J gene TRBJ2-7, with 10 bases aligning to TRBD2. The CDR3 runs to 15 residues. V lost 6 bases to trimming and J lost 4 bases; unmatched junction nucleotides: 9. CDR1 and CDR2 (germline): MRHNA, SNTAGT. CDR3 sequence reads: CASSEGLAELYEQYF. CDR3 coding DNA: TGTGCCAGCAGCGAAGGACTAGCGGAACTTTACGAGCAGTACTTC.

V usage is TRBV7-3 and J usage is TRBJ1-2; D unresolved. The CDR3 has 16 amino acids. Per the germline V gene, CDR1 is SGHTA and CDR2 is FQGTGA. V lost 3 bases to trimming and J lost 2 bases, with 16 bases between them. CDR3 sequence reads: CASSFSGKEQNYGYTF. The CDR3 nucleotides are TGTGCCAGCAGCTTCTCAGGAAAAGAGCAAAACTATGGCTACACCTTC.

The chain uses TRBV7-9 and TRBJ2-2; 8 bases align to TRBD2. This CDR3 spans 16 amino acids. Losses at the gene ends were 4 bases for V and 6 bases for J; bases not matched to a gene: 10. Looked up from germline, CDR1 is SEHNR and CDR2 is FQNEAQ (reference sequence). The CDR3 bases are TGTGCCAGCAGCTACCTCCGGGGGGGTTTATCCGGGGAGCTGTTTTTT. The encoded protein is CASSYLRGGLSGELFF.

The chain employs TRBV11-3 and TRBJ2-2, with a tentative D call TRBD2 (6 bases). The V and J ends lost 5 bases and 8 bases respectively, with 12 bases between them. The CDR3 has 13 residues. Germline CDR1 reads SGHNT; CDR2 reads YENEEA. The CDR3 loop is CASSLRRVGELFF. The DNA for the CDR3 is TGTGCCAGCAGCCTGAGGAGGGTAGGGGAGCTGTTTTTT.

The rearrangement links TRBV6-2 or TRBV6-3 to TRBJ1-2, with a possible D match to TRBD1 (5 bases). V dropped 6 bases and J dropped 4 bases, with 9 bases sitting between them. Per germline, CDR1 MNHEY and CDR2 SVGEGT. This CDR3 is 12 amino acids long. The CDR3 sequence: CASSRQLYGYTF. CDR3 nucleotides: TGTGCCAGCAGCCGACAGCTCTATGGCTACACCTTC.

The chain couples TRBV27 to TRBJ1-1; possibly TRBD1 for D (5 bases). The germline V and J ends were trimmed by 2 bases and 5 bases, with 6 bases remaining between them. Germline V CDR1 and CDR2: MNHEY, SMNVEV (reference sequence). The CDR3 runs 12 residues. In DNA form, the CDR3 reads TGTGCCAGCAGTTTACGGGGGACTGAAGCTTTCTTT. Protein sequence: CASSLRGTEAFF.

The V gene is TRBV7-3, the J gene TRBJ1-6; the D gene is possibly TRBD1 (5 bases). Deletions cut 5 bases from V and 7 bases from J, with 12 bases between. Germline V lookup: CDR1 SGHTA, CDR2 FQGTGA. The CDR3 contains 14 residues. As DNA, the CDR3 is TGTGCCAGCAGCCTTGGCAGGGTGAATTCACCCCTCCACTTT. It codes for CASSLGRVNSPLHF.

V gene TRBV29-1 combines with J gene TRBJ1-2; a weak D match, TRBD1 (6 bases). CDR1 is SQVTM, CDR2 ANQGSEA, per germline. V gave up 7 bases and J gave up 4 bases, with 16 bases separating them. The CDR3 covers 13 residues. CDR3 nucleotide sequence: TGCAGCGGTACCGTGGGGGCGGGCTATGGCTACACCTTC. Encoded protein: CSGTVGAGYGYTF.

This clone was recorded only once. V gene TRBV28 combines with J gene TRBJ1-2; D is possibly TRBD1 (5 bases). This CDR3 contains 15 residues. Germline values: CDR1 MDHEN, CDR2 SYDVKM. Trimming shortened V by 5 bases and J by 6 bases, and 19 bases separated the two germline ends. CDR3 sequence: CASSPRLGLSDGYTF. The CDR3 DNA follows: TGTGCCAGCAGTCCTAGATTGGGACTTTCAGATGGCTACACCTTC.

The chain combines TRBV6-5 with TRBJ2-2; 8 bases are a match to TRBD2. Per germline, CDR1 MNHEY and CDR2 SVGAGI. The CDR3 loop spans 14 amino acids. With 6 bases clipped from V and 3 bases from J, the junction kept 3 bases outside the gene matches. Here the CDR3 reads CASRRRGDTGELFF. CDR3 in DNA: TGTGCCAGCAGGAGGCGGGGGGACACCGGGGAGCTGTTTTTT.